The clone carrying this T cell receptor (beta chain) was recorded only once. The repertoire was sequenced with immunoSEQ multiplex PCR; TCRdb's copy has only in-frame clones and lacks some. The sample shows about 10,000 clones, about 80% of them seen only once. Treatment noted: randomized to nivolumab then ipilimumab (arm A) or the reverse (arm B). The data stem from a study of sequential checkpoint blockade in melanoma. This CDR3 is 12 amino acids long. Germline CDR1 is MNHNY and CDR2 is SVGAGI (reference sequence). The germline V and J ends were trimmed by 0 bases and 3 bases, with 3 bases remaining between them.

Sequences were derived from CD8+ T cells sorted from blood (inferred from file names), sampled from a patient given nivolumab and ipilimumab in sequence. V usage is TRBV6-6 and J usage is TRBJ2-7; no reliable D call. This TCR derives from a human donor with melanoma. CDR3 in amino acids: CASSYSSYEQYF. CDR3 nucleotides: TGTGCCAGCAGTTACTCGAGCTACGAGCAGTACTTC.